This T cell receptor beta chain was found in a study of cytomegalovirus exposure and HLA in healthy donors. Primers: 60 Vbeta forward and 13 Jbeta reverse. Method: immunoSEQ multiplex PCR; TCRdb's copy keeps in-frame clones and lacks some. This sample carries roughly 250,000 clones, roughly 80% of them seen once, and the ten largest clones take around 0.33%. Regarding the study as a whole: Some TCR beta chains (around 160 of them) were listed as cytomegalovirus-associated. Among the CMV-associated chains, three were confirmed in vitro as specific for CMV antigens. A missense variant in DCLRE1C was later tied to TCR beta V- and J-gene trimming.

For this clone: Antigen unknown.

This CDR3 has 14 amino acids. With 7 bases clipped from V and 12 bases from J, the junction kept 12 bases outside the gene matches. In germline, CDR1 is MNHNY, CDR2 SVGAGI (reference sequence). The sample consisted of PBMCs. This clonotype was sampled from a girl aged 2 to 9 in good health and CMV-seronegative. The chain joins TRBV6-6 to TRBJ2-4, with TRBD2 matching 10 bases. DNA of the CDR3: TGTGCCAGCACCCACTTGGCTAGCGGGGGTGGTCAGTACTTC. Protein product: CASTHLASGGGQYF.